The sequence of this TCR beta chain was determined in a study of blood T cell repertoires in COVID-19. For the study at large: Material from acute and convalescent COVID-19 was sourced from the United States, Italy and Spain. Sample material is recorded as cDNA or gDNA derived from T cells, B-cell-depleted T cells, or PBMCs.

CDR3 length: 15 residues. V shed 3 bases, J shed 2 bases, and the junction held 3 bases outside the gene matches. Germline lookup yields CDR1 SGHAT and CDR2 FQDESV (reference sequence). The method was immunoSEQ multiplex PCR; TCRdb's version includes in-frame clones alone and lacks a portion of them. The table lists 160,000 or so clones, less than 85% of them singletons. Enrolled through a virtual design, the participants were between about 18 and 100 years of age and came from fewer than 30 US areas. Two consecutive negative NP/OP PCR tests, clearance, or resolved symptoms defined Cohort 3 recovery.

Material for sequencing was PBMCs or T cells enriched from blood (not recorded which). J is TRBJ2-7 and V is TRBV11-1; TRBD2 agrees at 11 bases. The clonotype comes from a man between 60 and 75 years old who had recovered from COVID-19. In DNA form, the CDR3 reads TGTGCCAGCAGCTTCCCGGGACTAGCGGCCTACGAGCAGTACTTC. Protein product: CASSFPGLAAYEQYF.